This TCR beta chain comes out of a study of T-cell reconstitution after alpha-beta-depleted transplantation in children (dated by TCRdb to about 2016). About the study as a whole: The study quantitatively tracked T-cell immune reconstitution after TCRalphabeta/CD19-depleted allogeneic hematopoietic cell transplantation in children using TCR repertoire profiling.

On this clonotype: Its antigen target is currently unknown. Within one base of it there is no much larger clone, and no base qualities were kept.

Broader findings and caveats from the paper: About two months after transplant, the apparently early recovery of alphabetaT-cell counts reportedly depended on just several hundred clones that had expanded rapidly and came from non-depleted graft cells. Over the following months the frequencies of hyperexpanded clones went down, and after one year T-cell counts and TCRbeta diversity were mostly credited to newly produced T cells. In some patients, the high TCRbeta diversity seen at day 60 was put down to recipient T cells and intrathymic progenitors that had survived conditioning.

This specimen's treatment or condition label, per the study, means: allogeneic hematopoietic cell transplantation with graft depleted of TCRalphabeta T cells and CD19 B cells. TCRalphabeta/CD19-depleted allogeneic hematopoietic cell grafts were given to the transplant recipients, all of whom were children. Ends trimmed: V by 3 bases, J by 6 bases; bases unmatched to a gene: 10. From its cysteine to its phenylalanine, the CDR3 spans 15 amino acids. Only the CDR3 DNA is retained, 45 bases long and in frame from the first base. Via the germline V gene (reference sequence), CDR1 is DFQATT and CDR2 SNEGSKA. Receptors were amplified or captured by PCR. The reads were generated on an Illumina HiSeq 2500. To normalize quantification of the TCRbeta repertoire, the TCR libraries were built with molecular barcoding that relied on unique molecular identifiers. TCRdb reran the public reads through fastp at Q25 and MiXCR, keeping productive beta chains. Under each unique CDR3 protein, matching rows form one entry showing the most common genes and DNA. The sample table lists about 580,000 distinct CDR3 sequences, roughly a quarter of them with a count of one. Around a third of the sample lies in the top ten.

The sample here was PBMCs, taken before TCRalphabeta/CD19-depleted stem cell transplant. This chain joins TRBV20-1 to TRBJ2-3, with 9 middle bases fitting TRBD2. This TCR came from a boy under two years old with Wiskott-Aldrich syndrome, due to receive a stem cell transplant. CDR3 protein: CSASLLAGTGDTQYF. The bases read TGCAGTGCTAGTCTCCTAGCGGGGACGGGGGATACGCAGTATTTT.